The source of this T cell receptor beta chain is a study of T cell repertoires in cytomegalovirus infection. Each CDR3 protein gets one entry after TCRdb re-called the reads with MiXCR. The repertoire holds 250,000 or so distinct CDR3 sequences, with 9.1% as singletons. CDR3 length equals 19 residues. The germline V gene encodes CDR1 SGHAT and CDR2 FQNNGV. With 5 bases clipped from V and 0 bases from J, the junction kept 15 bases outside the gene matches. This TCR derives from a human donor in good health (CMV status not recorded). Some clones in this sample may be carry-over from other donors' samples. J is TRBJ2-4 and V is TRBV11-2; 8 bases are a match to TRBD1. The specimen sequenced was PBMCs. The CDR3 reads CASSPKPTGAELAKNIQYF. CDR3 in DNA: TGTGCCAGCAGCCCCAAGCCGACAGGGGCCGAACTAGCCAAAAACATTCAGTACTTC.